Presented here are 30 T cell receptor beta chains from one specimen sequenced in a study of T cell responses to AZD1222 COVID-19 vaccine. Repertoires were generated with immunoSEQ multiplex PCR, while TCRdb's copy carries only in-frame clones and drops some. The profile covers 150,000 to 160,000 clones, with 75% to 95% appearing a single time and 1.5% to 2% taken by the ten largest. Sequenced material: peripheral blood, taken on day 0 of AZD1222 vaccination. The receptors originated from an adult in good health.

The chain carries TRBV4-1 and TRBJ1-2; D perhaps matches TRBD1 (5 bases). V lost 0 bases, J lost 3 bases, and 8 bases lay in between. Germline CDR1 MGHRA, CDR2 YSYEKL. The CDR3 covers 14 residues. The CDR3 bases are TGCGCCAGCAGCCAAGATGGGGGATACTATGGCTACACCTTC. As protein: CASSQDGGYYGYTF.

This chain uses TRBV3-1 (or the pseudogene TRBV3-2) with TRBJ2-1; TRBD2 aligns across 7 bases. From germline, CDR1 is LGHDT and CDR2 YNNKEL (reference sequence). There are 18 residues in the CDR3. The trim removed 1 base at V and 6 bases at J, leaving 15 bases unmatched. CDR3: CASSQVSPMAGESNEQFF. CDR3 bases: TGTGCCAGCAGCCAAGTTTCGCCTATGGCGGGAGAGAGCAATGAGCAGTTCTTC.

The chain employs TRBV5-5 and TRBJ1-1; D is ambiguous. The CDR3 length is 14 residues. Germline CDR1 SGHKS, CDR2 YYEKEE (reference sequence). The germline V and J ends were trimmed by 2 bases and 0 bases, with 8 bases remaining between them. The CDR3 nucleotides are TGTGCCAGCAGCTTACAGAGATTGAACACTGAAGCTTTCTTT. Translation gives CASSLQRLNTEAFF. The full variable domain, rest sourced from reference TRBV5-5 and TRBJ1-1, is DAGVTQSPTHLIKTRGQQVTLRCSPISGHKSVSWYQQVLGQGPQFIFQYYEKEERGRGNFPDRFSARQFPNYSSELNVNALLLGDSALYLCASSLQRLNTEAFFGQGTRLTVV.

V gene TRBV10-1 combines with J gene TRBJ1-3, with no clear D. The CDR3 covers 13 residues. The germline V gene encodes CDR1 WNHNN and CDR2 SYGVQD (reference sequence). V lost 4 bases and J 2 bases, leaving 6 bases between the germline ends. The CDR3 sequence: CASSGTPGNTIYF. The DNA of the CDR3 is TGCGCCAGCAGTGGGACCCCTGGAAACACCATATATTTT.

This chain links TRBV30 with TRBJ1-2; D perhaps matches TRBD1 (5 bases). Germline CDR1 is GTSNPN and CDR2 is SVGIG (reference sequence). The CDR3 is 12 amino acids. Trimming cost V 2 bases and J 5 bases, with 9 bases left between them. CDR3: CAWSPPGYGYTF. In nucleotides, the CDR3 is TGTGCCTGGAGTCCCCCAGGGTATGGCTACACCTTC. The variable domain in full, with the rest retrieved from reference TRBV30 and TRBJ1-2, is SQTIHQWPATLVQPVGSPLSLECTVEGTSNPNLYWYRQAAGRGLQLLFYSVGIGQISSEVPQNLSASRPQDRQFILSSKKLLLSDSGFYLCAWSPPGYGYTFGSGTRLTVV.

This chain joins TRBV19 and TRBJ2-4, with 11 bases fitting TRBD1. The junction had 16 bases not matched to a gene; V was cut back by 5 bases and J by 1 base. The CDR3 is 20 residues long. Germline CDR1 LNHDA, CDR2 SQIVND (reference sequence). CDR3 sequence: CASSAPTGTGGADAKNIQYF. CDR3 nucleotide sequence: TGTGCCAGTAGTGCACCTACCGGGACAGGGGGAGCTGATGCCAAAAACATTCAGTACTTC.

The chain carries TRBV28 and TRBJ2-1, with 12 bases fitting TRBD1. The germline V gene has CDR1 MDHEN and CDR2 SYDVKM. The CDR3 contains 16 residues. V lost 5 bases to trimming and J lost 7 bases; unmatched junction nucleotides: 9. In DNA, the CDR3 is TGTGCCAGCAGTATCGCCGGGACAGGGGGCAGAAATGAGCAGTTCTTC. It is translated as CASSIAGTGGRNEQFF.

This chain connects TRBV4-3 to TRBJ2-1; 7 positions match TRBD2. The CDR3 consists of 18 residues. V was clipped by 0 bases and J by 0 bases; unmatched bases: 8. Germline V lookup: CDR1 LGHNA, CDR2 YSLEER. CDR3 residues: CASSQELASYSSYNEQFF. The CDR3 nucleotides read TGCGCCAGCAGCCAAGAACTAGCGAGCTATAGCTCCTACAATGAGCAGTTCTTC.

V and J are TRBV15 and TRBJ1-6, with a weak D call TRBD1 (5 bases). The CDR3 length is 14 residues. Per germline, CDR1 LNHNV and CDR2 YYDKDF (reference sequence). V was shortened by 0 bases and J by 9 bases, with 9 bases between the two germline ends. CDR3 amino acids: CATSRDREGSPLHF. CDR3 DNA sequence: TGTGCCACCAGCAGAGACAGGGAAGGTTCACCCCTCCACTTT.

The V and J genes are TRBV6-5 and TRBJ1-1; D perhaps matches TRBD1 (5 bases). The germline V gene encodes CDR1 MNHEY and CDR2 SVGAGI. This CDR3 has 11 amino acids. The V end lost 6 bases, the J end lost 7 bases, and 9 bases lay between the germline ends. This CDR3 reads CASRRQGEAFF. CDR3 in DNA: TGTGCCAGCAGACGCCAGGGTGAAGCTTTCTTT.

This clone has just a few counts. The CDR3 DNA reads TGTGCCACCAGTGATTTCTATCAAGGAGCTTTCTTT. Its protein product is CATSDFYQGAFF. The rearrangement uses TRBV24-1 and TRBJ1-1; no definite D call. In germline, CDR1 is KGHDR, CDR2 SFDVKD. The V end lost 1 base, the J end lost 10 bases, and 9 bases lay between the germline ends. The CDR3 is made up of 12 amino acids.

The rearrangement uses TRBV9 and TRBJ2-5; weak D call: TRBD2 (6 bases). The CDR3 contains 13 residues. Trimming cost V 4 bases and J 5 bases, with 12 bases left between them. Germline CDR1 and CDR2: SGDLS and YYNGEE. The CDR3 here is CASSFLGGETQYF. The CDR3 nucleotides read TGTGCCAGCAGCTTTTTGGGGGGTGAGACCCAGTACTTC.

The V and J genes are TRBV7-3 and TRBJ1-2; D gene unclear. From germline, CDR1 is SGHTA and CDR2 FQGTGA. V was shortened by 0 bases and J by 4 bases, with 6 bases between the two germline ends. The CDR3 consists of 13 residues. CDR3 region: CASSLTSSYGYTF. The CDR3 bases are TGTGCCAGCAGCTTAACCTCAAGCTATGGCTACACCTTC.

This clone was found a few times. The chain has TRBV1 and TRBJ2-7. TRBV1 is a listed pseudogene. The CDR3 is 13 amino acids. The CDR3 DNA reads as TGCACCAGCAGCGGCAGCTTTTCCTACGAGCAGTACTTC. This codes for CTSSGSFSYEQYF.

This clone has a single count. This chain joins TRBV2 and TRBJ2-7; 7 bases fit TRBD1. Germline CDR1 SNHLY, CDR2 FYNNEI. J lost 3 bases, V lost 8 bases, and 7 bases had no gene match. The CDR3 covers 13 residues. The CDR3, as DNA: TGTGCCAGCGACCGACAGGGTTTCTACGAGCAGTACTTC. This sequence encodes CASDRQGFYEQYF.

This clone was observed a handful of times. The chain combines TRBV20-1 with TRBJ2-7; no definite D call. The CDR3 has 13 residues. V was cut by 3 bases and J by 3 bases, with 12 bases left in between. The germline V gene has CDR1 DFQATT and CDR2 SNEGSKA (reference sequence). Here the CDR3 DNA reads TGCAGTGCTAGTACCAGGTCTTTCTACGAGCAGTACTTC. Protein sequence: CSASTRSFYEQYF.

V usage is TRBV18 and J usage is TRBJ2-3; no firm D call. V was clipped by 1 base and J by 6 bases, with 14 bases between them. This CDR3 spans 15 amino acids. Germline CDR1 is KGHSH and CDR2 is LQKENI. As DNA, the CDR3 is TGTGCCAGCTCACCACGGGCCAGCGTTCCGGATACGCAGTATTTT. Its translation is CASSPRASVPDTQYF.

The rearrangement links TRBV7-3 to TRBJ1-1; D ambiguous. Between the trimmed V and J ends, which lost 2 bases and 0 bases, there was a span of 7 bases. Per germline, CDR1 SGHTA and CDR2 FQGTGA. The length of the CDR3 is 14 residues. The CDR3 reads CASSLGRVNTEAFF. CDR3 DNA: TGTGCCAGCAGCTTAGGCAGAGTGAACACTGAAGCTTTCTTT.

The chain combines TRBV28 with TRBJ1-6; tentatively, D is TRBD1 (6 bases). Germline loops: CDR1 MDHEN, CDR2 SYDVKM. This CDR3 contains 15 residues. V was clipped by 1 base and J by 9 bases, with 13 bases between them. CDR3 sequence reads: CASSLYQGLGSPLHF. CDR3 nucleotides: TGTGCCAGCAGTTTATACCAGGGGCTAGGTTCACCCCTCCACTTT.

The rearrangement joins TRBV4-3 to TRBJ1-1; D gene uncertain. Per the germline V gene, CDR1 is LGHNA and CDR2 is YSLEER. CDR3 length equals 13 residues. Trimming removed 3 bases from V and 5 bases from J, with 10 bases in between. In nucleotides, the CDR3 is TGCGCCAGCAGCCATGATAGGTCAACTGAAGCTTTCTTT. Translation gives CASSHDRSTEAFF.

This rearrangement joins TRBV27 to TRBJ2-7; TRBD2 is a possible D gene (6 bases). The V gene lost 5 bases and the J gene lost 3 bases, with 20 bases spanning the gap. The V gene's germline CDR1 is MNHEY and CDR2 SMNVEV (reference sequence). This CDR3 is built from 16 residues. This chain's CDR3 is CASSPGLDQGLYEQYF. CDR3 nucleotide sequence: TGTGCCAGCAGTCCCGGCCTGGACCAGGGACTCTACGAGCAGTACTTC.

This clone has only a few counts. The genes are TRBV12-3 or TRBV12-4 and TRBJ1-1, with D possibly matching TRBD1 (5 bases). The CDR3 totals 13 residues. The V gene lost 7 bases and the J gene lost 4 bases, with 13 bases spanning the gap. The CDR3 nucleotides are TGTGCCAGCACCACAGGCCGGGGCACTGAAGCTTTCTTT. Translating gives CASTTGRGTEAFF.

The chain uses TRBV6-6 and TRBJ2-7; possibly TRBD2 for D (5 bases). The V gene's germline CDR1 is MNHNY and CDR2 SVGAGI (reference sequence). Trimming shortened V by 6 bases and J by 6 bases, and 15 bases separated the two germline ends. The CDR3 is 13 amino acids. CDR3 residues: CASSNSLRGEQYF. The CDR3 coding sequence is TGTGCCAGCAGCAACAGCCTCCGGGGCGAGCAGTACTTC.

The V gene is TRBV24-1, the J gene TRBJ2-1; TRBD2 matches 9 bases. The junction had 5 bases not matched to a gene; V was cut back by 3 bases and J by 12 bases. The germline V gene encodes CDR1 KGHDR and CDR2 SFDVKD. This CDR3 spans 13 amino acids. Here the CDR3 reads CATSDLSGGGQFF. The CDR3 DNA reads as TGTGCCACCAGTGATCTTAGCGGGGGTGGGCAGTTCTTC.

The rearrangement uses TRBV29-1 and TRBJ1-2, with unresolved D. This CDR3 spans 15 amino acids. The germline V gene encodes CDR1 SQVTM and CDR2 ANQGSEA. Trimming pared 2 bases from V and 4 bases from J, leaving 17 bases between. DNA for the CDR3: TGCAGCGTTGAACCTCAAGGATCTCAGTCCTATGGCTACACCTTC. Translation gives CSVEPQGSQSYGYTF.

The genes are TRBV19 and TRBJ2-3, with D perhaps matching TRBD2 (5 bases). Germline CDR1 reads LNHDA; CDR2 reads SQIVND (reference sequence). V lost 4 bases and J 7 bases, leaving 15 bases between the germline ends. This CDR3 contains 14 residues. In nucleotides, the CDR3 is TGTGCCAGTAGTAAAAACGCGAGGGCGAATACGCAGTATTTT. Protein sequence: CASSKNARANTQYF.

The chain combines TRBV5-1 with TRBJ1-1; 9 bases fit TRBD1. Germline V gives CDR1 SGHRS, CDR2 YFSETQ. J was trimmed by 1 base and V by 4 bases; bases with no gene match: 5. The CDR3 runs to 15 residues. CDR3 region: CASSVKQGANTEAFF. CDR3 in DNA: TGCGCCAGCAGCGTAAAACAGGGGGCGAACACTGAAGCTTTCTTT.

This chain links TRBV7-8 with TRBJ2-5; D is possibly TRBD1 (6 bases). CDR1 is SGHVS and CDR2 is FQNEAQ in the germline V gene. Trimming took off 5 bases at V and 4 bases at J, with 11 bases between the two ends. The CDR3 extends over 13 amino acids. The DNA for the CDR3 is TGTGCCAGCAGCCCTCAGGGGCGAGAGACCCAGTACTTC. It specifies CASSPQGRETQYF.

This clone was recorded once. This chain connects TRBV7-2 to TRBJ2-1, with TRBD1 matching 8 bases. Germline V gene data show CDR1 as SGHTA and CDR2 as FQGNSA. The CDR3 has 18 amino acids. Germline trimming cut 5 bases from V and 4 bases from J; bases unmatched to any gene: 16. The CDR3 DNA follows: TGTGCCAGCAGCATCCAGGGGGCGCAGGTGCTTGGATACAATGAGCAGTTCTTC. This translates into CASSIQGAQVLGYNEQFF.

The V call is TRBV28, the J call TRBJ2-7, with 13 nucleotides matching TRBD2. This CDR3 spans 17 amino acids. V trimming: 6 bases; J trimming: 2 bases; junction bases outside the gene matches: 10. Germline CDR1 is MDHEN and CDR2 is SYDVKM. DNA for the CDR3: TGTGCCAGCAGGTCCGGGACTAGCGGGAATCTGCCCTACGAGCAGTACTTC. This sequence encodes CASRSGTSGNLPYEQYF.